The 8 T cell receptor beta chains below all came from one sample that was sequenced in a study of cytomegalovirus exposure and HLA in healthy donors. PCR used 60 Vbeta primers and 13 Jbeta primers. The method was immunoSEQ multiplex PCR; TCRdb's version includes in-frame clones alone and lacks a portion of them. Of 80,000 to 100,000 clones listed, 70% to 75% are singletons. Sequenced material: PBMCs. These receptors were taken from a man in his forties in good health and CMV-seronegative.

V usage is TRBV27 and J usage is TRBJ1-1; unclear D gene. Between the trimmed V and J ends, which lost 3 bases and 1 base, there was a span of 12 bases. Looked up from germline, CDR1 is MNHEY and CDR2 is SMNVEV (reference sequence). The CDR3 runs 15 residues. CDR3 coding DNA: TGTGCCAGCAGTTTTGGGCCTAATTCGAACACTGAAGCTTTCTTT. Translated: CASSFGPNSNTEAFF.

The CDR3 sequence is CASSQVLAGTSSPLHF. In DNA form, the CDR3 reads TGCGCCAGCAGCCAAGTCCTAGCAGGGACTAGTTCACCCCTCCACTTT. The chain is built from TRBV4-1 and TRBJ1-6, with D possibly being TRBD1 (5 bases). Germline lookup yields CDR1 MGHRA and CDR2 YSYEKL. V was trimmed by 1 base and J by 9 bases, leaving 16 bases between them. This CDR3 has 16 residues.

The chain couples TRBV9 to TRBJ1-2; D ambiguous. Germline CDR1 is SGDLS and CDR2 is YYNGEE. This CDR3 comprises 13 residues. V lost 5 bases and J 2 bases, leaving 10 bases between the germline ends. The CDR3 bases are TGTGCCAGCAGGTCGACATGGAACTATGGCTACACCTTC. The encoded protein is CASRSTWNYGYTF.

A few counts support this clone. The chain links TRBV5-4 to TRBJ2-2; TRBD1 aligns across 8 bases. J was trimmed by 3 bases and V by 3 bases; bases with no gene match: 1. CDR3 length: 14 amino acids. Germline V gene lookup returns CDR1 SGHNT and CDR2 YYREEE (reference sequence). In DNA, the CDR3 is TGTGCCAGCAGCTCGGGACAGGACACCGGGGAGCTGTTTTTT. This encodes CASSSGQDTGELFF. The entire variable domain, with the rest obtained from reference TRBV5-4 and TRBJ2-2, is as follows: ETGVTQSPTHLIKTRGQQVTLRCSSQSGHNTVSWYQQALGQGPQFIFQYYREEENGRGNFPPRFSGLQFPNYSSELNVNALELDDSALYLCASSSGQDTGELFFGEGSRLTVL.

This chain joins TRBV7-8 and TRBJ2-3; D perhaps matches TRBD2 (5 bases). Trimming shortened V by 3 bases and J by 4 bases, and 11 bases separated the two germline ends. From germline, CDR1 is SGHVS and CDR2 FQNEAQ. The CDR3 is 14 residues long. CDR3: CASSFELRADTQYF. In DNA form, the CDR3 reads TGTGCCAGCAGCTTTGAATTGAGGGCAGATACGCAGTATTTT.

The chain carries TRBV6-1 and TRBJ2-2, with 12 bases that match TRBD2. The CDR3 length is 14 residues. Germline CDR1 MNHNS, CDR2 SASEGT. With V trimmed by 11 bases and J by 4 bases, 5 bases remained unmatched. DNA for the CDR3: TGTGCCGGAGGACTAGCGGGGACCACCGGGGAGCTGTTTTTT. This translates into CAGGLAGTTGELFF.

The chain carries TRBV15 and TRBJ1-1, with TRBD1 matching over 7 bases. With 3 bases clipped from V and 6 bases from J, the junction kept 7 bases outside the gene matches. Germline CDR1 reads LNHNV; CDR2 reads YYDKDF (reference sequence). CDR3 length: 14 amino acids. CDR3 region: CATSSGQEGAEAFF. The DNA for the CDR3 is TGTGCCACCAGCAGCGGACAGGAGGGCGCTGAAGCTTTCTTT.

The V gene is TRBV18, the J gene TRBJ1-1; D gene ambiguous. From germline, CDR1 is KGHSH and CDR2 LQKENI. The CDR3 loop spans 15 amino acids. V shed 6 bases and J shed 0 bases, with 14 bases lying between them. Here the CDR3 reads CASSTGIQVNTEAFF. The CDR3 DNA reads as TGTGCCAGCTCCACGGGAATTCAGGTGAACACTGAAGCTTTCTTT.